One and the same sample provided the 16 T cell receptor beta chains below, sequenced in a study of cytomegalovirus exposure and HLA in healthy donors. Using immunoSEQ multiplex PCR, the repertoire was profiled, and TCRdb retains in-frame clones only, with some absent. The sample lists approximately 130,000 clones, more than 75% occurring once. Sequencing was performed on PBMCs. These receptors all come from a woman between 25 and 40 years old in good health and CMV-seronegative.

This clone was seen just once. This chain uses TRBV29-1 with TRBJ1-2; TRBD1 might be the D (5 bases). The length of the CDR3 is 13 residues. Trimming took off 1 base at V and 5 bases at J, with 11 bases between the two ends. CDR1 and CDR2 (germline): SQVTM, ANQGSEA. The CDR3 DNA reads TGCAGCGTTGAAGCGGGTCGGGGGTATGGCTACACCTTC. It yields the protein CSVEAGRGYGYTF.

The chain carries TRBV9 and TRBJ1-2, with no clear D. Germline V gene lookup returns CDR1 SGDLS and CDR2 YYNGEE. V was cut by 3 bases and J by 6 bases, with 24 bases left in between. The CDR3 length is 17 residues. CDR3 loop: CASSAIWTADNGDGYTF. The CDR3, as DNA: TGTGCCAGCAGCGCCATCTGGACGGCCGATAACGGGGATGGCTACACCTTC.

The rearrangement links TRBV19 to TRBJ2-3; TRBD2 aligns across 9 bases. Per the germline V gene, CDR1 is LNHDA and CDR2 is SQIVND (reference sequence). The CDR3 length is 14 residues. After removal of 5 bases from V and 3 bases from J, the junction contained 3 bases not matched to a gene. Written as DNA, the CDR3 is TGTGCCAGTAGTCTTGGACTAGCGACAGATACGCAGTATTTT. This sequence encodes CASSLGLATDTQYF.

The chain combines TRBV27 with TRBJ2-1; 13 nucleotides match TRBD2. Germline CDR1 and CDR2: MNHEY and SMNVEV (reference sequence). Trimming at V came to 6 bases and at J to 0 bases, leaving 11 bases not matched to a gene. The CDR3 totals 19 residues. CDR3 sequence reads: CASRPTSGGAGGSYNEQFF. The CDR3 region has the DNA TGTGCCAGCAGGCCTACTAGCGGGGGGGCCGGGGGCTCCTACAATGAGCAGTTCTTC.

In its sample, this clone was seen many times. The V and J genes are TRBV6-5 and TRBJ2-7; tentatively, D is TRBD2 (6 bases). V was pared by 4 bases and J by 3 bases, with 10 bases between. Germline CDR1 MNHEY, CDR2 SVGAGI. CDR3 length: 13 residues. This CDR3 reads CASSSQGGYEQYF. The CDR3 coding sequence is TGTGCCAGCAGTTCCCAGGGAGGCTACGAGCAGTACTTC.

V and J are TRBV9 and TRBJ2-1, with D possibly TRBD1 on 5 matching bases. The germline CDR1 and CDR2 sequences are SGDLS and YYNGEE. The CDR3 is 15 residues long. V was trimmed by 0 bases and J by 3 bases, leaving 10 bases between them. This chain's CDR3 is CASSVEQGFYNEQFF. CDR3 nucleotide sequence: TGTGCCAGCAGCGTAGAGCAGGGTTTCTACAATGAGCAGTTCTTC.

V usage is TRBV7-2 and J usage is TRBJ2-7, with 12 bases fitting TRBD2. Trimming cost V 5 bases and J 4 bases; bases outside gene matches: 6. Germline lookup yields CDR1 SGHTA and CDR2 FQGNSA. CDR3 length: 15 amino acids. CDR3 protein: CASSRGLAGPYEQYF. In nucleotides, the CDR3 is TGTGCCAGCAGCCGTGGACTAGCGGGGCCTTACGAGCAGTACTTC.

CDR3: CASSELTGFYGYTF. The CDR3 DNA reads as TGTGCCAGCAGTGAACTTACAGGATTCTATGGCTACACCTTC. This chain joins TRBV6-1 and TRBJ1-2; TRBD1 might be the D (5 bases). CDR1 and CDR2 (germline): MNHNS, SASEGT. Trimming removed 2 bases from V and 4 bases from J, with 11 bases in between. The length of the CDR3 is 14 residues.

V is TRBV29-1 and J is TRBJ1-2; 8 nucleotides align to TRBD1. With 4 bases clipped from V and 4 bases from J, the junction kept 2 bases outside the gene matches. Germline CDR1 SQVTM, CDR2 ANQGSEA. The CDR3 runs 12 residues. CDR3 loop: CSVGQGSYGYTF. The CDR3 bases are TGCAGCGTTGGACAGGGGAGCTATGGCTACACCTTC.

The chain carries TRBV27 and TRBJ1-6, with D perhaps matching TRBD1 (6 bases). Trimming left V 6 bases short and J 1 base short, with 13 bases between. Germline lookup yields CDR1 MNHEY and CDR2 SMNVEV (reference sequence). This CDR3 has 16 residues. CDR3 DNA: TGTGCCAGCAGAAGGGGGGGCAGGTCCTATAATTCACCCCTCCACTTT. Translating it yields CASRRGGRSYNSPLHF.

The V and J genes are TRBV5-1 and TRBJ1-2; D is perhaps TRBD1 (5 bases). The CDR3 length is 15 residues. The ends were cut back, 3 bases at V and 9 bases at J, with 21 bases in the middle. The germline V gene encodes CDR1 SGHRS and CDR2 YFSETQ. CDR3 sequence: CASSWGKPTQGSYTF. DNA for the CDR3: TGCGCCAGCAGCTGGGGCAAACCAACCCAAGGAAGCTACACCTTC.

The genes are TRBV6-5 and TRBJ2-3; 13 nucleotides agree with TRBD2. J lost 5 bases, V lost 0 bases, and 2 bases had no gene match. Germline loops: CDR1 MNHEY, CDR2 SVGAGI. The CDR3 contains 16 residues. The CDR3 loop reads CASSYSRLAGGDTQYF. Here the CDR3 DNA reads TGTGCCAGCAGTTACTCGAGACTAGCGGGGGGAGATACGCAGTATTTT.

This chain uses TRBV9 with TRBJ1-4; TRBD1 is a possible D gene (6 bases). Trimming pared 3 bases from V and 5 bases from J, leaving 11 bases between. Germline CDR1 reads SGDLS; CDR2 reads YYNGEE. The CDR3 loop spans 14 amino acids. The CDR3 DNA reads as TGTGCCAGCAGCGCTCGCACAGGGAATGAAAAACTGTTTTTT. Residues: CASSARTGNEKLFF.

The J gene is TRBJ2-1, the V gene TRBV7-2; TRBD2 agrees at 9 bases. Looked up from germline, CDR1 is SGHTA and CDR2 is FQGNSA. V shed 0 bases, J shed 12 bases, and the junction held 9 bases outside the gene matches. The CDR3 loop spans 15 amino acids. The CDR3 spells CASSLAWTSEARQFF. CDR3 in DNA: TGTGCCAGCAGCTTAGCTTGGACTAGCGAGGCTAGGCAGTTCTTC.

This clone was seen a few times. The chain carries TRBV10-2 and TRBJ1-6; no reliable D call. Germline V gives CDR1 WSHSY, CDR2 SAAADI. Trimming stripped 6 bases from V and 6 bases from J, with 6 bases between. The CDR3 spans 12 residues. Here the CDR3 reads CASRAFNSPLHF. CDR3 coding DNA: TGCGCCAGCAGGGCCTTTAATTCACCCCTCCACTTT.

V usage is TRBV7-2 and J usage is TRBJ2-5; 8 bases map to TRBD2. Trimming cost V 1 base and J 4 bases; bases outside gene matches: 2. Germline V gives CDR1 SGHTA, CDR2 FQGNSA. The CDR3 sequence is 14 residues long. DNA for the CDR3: TGTGCCAGCAGCTTAGTCGGGGGGGCAGAGACCCAGTACTTC. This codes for CASSLVGGAETQYF.